Reported below is one TCR beta chain. The primer mix had 60 Vbeta and 13 Jbeta primers. Profiling relied on immunoSEQ multiplex PCR, and the TCRdb table lists in-frame clones only, not all of them. The table records 99,000 or so clones, approximately 82% of them present only once. The sample belongs to a study of cytomegalovirus exposure and HLA in healthy donors. CDR1 SGHTA and CDR2 FQGNSA come from the germline V gene. V was clipped by 2 bases and J by 11 bases, with 18 bases between them. The CDR3 contains 14 residues. The receptor's source is a female donor in good health and CMV-seropositive. The V call is TRBV7-2, the J call TRBJ1-1; D unclear. Sequenced sample: PBMCs. The CDR3 here is CASSLYLSAGSAFF. CDR3 sequence (DNA): TGTGCCAGCAGCTTATACTTATCCGCGGGGAGCGCTTTCTTT.